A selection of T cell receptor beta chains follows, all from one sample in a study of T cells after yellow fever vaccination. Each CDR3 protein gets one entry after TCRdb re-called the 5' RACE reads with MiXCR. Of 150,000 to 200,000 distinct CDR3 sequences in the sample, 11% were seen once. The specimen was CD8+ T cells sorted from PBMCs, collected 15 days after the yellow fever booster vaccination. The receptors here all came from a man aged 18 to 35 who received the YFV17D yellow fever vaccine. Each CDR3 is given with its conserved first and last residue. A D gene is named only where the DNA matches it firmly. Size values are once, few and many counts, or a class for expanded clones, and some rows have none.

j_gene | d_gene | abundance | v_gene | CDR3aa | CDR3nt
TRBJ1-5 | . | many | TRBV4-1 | CASSQGGGRRPQHF | TGCGCCAGCAGCCAAGGAGGGGGGAGGCGGCCCCAGCATTTT
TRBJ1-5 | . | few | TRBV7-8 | CASGGSQPQHF | TGTGCCAGCGGAGGGAGTCAGCCCCAGCATTTT
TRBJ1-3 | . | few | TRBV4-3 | CASSQDGRDSGNTIYF | TGCGCCAGCAGCCAAGATGGGAGGGACTCTGGAAACACCATATATTTT
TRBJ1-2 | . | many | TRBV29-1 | CSVDLASTNYGYTF | TGCAGCGTTGATTTGGCTAGTACTAACTATGGCTACACCTTC
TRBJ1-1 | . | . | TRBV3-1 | CASSPRQQGHTEAFF | TGTGCCAGCAGCCCCCGTCAACAGGGACACACTGAAGCTTTCTTT
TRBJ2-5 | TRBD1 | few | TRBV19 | CASSIGTGGALETQYF | TGTGCCAGTAGTATCGGGACAGGGGGCGCATTAGAGACCCAGTACTTC
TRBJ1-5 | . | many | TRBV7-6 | CASSSGGNQPQHF | TGTGCCAGCAGCTCAGGGGGCAATCAGCCCCAGCATTTT
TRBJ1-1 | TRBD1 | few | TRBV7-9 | CASSFTGANTEAFF | TGTGCCAGCAGCTTCACAGGGGCCAACACTGAAGCTTTCTTT
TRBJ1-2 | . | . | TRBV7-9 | CASVSSVYGYTF | TGTGCCAGCGTCTCCTCCGTCTATGGCTACACCTTC
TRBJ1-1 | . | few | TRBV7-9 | CASSLEFTRGRVRATEAFF | TGTGCCAGCAGCTTAGAATTTACAAGGGGAAGGGTTCGCGCCACTGAAGCTTTCTTT
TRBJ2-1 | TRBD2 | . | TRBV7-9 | CASSHTLRGENEQFF | TGTGCCAGCAGCCACACGCTCCGGGGGGAAAATGAGCAGTTCTTC
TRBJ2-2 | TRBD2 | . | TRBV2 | CAMRLAGGRIGELFF | TGTGCTATGCGGCTAGCGGGGGGTCGGATCGGGGAGCTGTTTTTT
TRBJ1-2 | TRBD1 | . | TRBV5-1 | CASSFSGQGYYGYTF | TGCGCCAGCAGCTTCTCTGGACAGGGGTACTATGGCTACACCTTC
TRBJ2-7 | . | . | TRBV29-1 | CSAVGRTDEQYF | TGCAGCGCGGTCGGGCGGACCGACGAGCAGTACTTC
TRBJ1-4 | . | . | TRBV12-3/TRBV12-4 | CASSFQELVNEKLFF | TGTGCCAGCAGTTTTCAGGAATTGGTGAATGAAAAACTGTTTTTT
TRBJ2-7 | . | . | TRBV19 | CASSIQGRGSYEQYF | TGTGCCAGTAGTATCCAAGGCAGGGGTTCCTACGAGCAGTACTTC
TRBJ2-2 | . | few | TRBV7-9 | CASSSEAGATGELFF | TGTGCCAGCAGCTCTGAGGCGGGGGCCACCGGGGAGCTGTTTTTT
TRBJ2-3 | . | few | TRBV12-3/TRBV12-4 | CASRPGSGTDTQYF | TGTGCCAGCAGACCCGGTTCAGGAACAGATACGCAGTATTTT
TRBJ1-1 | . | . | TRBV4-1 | CASSHPGGAEAFF | TGCGCCAGCAGCCACCCCGGGGGGGCGGAAGCTTTCTTT
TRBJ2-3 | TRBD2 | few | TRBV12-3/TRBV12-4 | CASSLAAGGPVSTDTQYF | TGTGCCAGCAGTTTAGCAGCGGGGGGGCCGGTGAGCACAGATACGCAGTATTTT
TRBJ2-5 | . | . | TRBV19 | CASSPLSGQETQYF | TGTGCCAGTAGCCCACTTAGCGGTCAAGAGACCCAGTACTTC
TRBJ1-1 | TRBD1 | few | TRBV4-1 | CASSRTGGRGNTEAFF | TGCGCCAGCAGCCGGACAGGGGGCCGGGGGAACACTGAAGCTTTCTTT
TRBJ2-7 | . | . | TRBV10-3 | CAIRRTESSYEQYF | TGTGCCATCAGAAGGACAGAGAGCTCCTACGAGCAGTACTTC
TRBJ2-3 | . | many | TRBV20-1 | CSAHQGQGPTDTQYF | TGCAGTGCTCACCAGGGGCAGGGCCCCACAGATACGCAGTATTTT
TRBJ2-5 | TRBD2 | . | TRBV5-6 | CASSLGYVLAGEETQYF | TGTGCCAGCAGCTTGGGATATGTCCTAGCGGGGGAAGAGACCCAGTACTTC
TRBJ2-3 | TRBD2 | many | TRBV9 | CASSVGWQRGVTDTQYF | TGTGCCAGCAGCGTAGGTTGGCAGCGGGGAGTCACAGATACGCAGTATTTT
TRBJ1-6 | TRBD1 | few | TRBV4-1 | CASRGTGSRSPLHF | TGCGCCAGCAGAGGGACAGGGTCCAGGTCACCCCTCCACTTT
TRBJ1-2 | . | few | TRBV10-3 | CASRGGNYGYTF | TGTGCCAGTAGGGGAGGGAACTATGGCTACACCTTC
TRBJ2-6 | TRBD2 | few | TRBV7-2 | CASSPGAGWGGANVLTF | TGTGCCAGCAGCCCTGGAGCGGGGTGGGGAGGGGCCAACGTCCTGACTTTC
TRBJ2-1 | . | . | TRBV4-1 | CASSQPGLAHEQFF | TGCGCCAGCAGCCAACCTGGACTGGCCCATGAGCAGTTCTTC
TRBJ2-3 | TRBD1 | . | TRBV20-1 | CSATSRDRDTITQYF | TGCAGTGCTACTTCTCGGGACAGAGACACGATTACGCAGTATTTT
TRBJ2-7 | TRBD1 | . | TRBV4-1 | CASSQGGQGTYEQYF | TGCGCCAGCAGCCAGGGTGGACAGGGAACTTACGAGCAGTACTTC
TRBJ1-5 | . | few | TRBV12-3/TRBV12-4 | CASSIQNQPQHF | TGTGCCAGCAGCATACAGAATCAGCCCCAGCATTTT